The 20 T cell receptor beta chains in this list originate from one sample, sequenced in a study of long-term antiretroviral therapy in people with HIV. Run at survey level, the immunoSEQ assay was version v3.0. Data came from immunoSEQ multiplex PCR; TCRdb stores just in-frame clones and leaves some out. The sample holds around 31,000 clones; approximately 83% are singletons and the top ten take 3% to 4%. The starting material was unsorted PBMCs, obtained 0.8 years before starting antiretroviral therapy. Receptors originate from a man in his late teens or twenties with HIV.

The CDR3 region is CASSDWGPDTQYF. The CDR3 DNA is TGTGCCAGCAGTGATTGGGGGCCAGATACGCAGTATTTT. The chain combines TRBV6-1 with TRBJ2-3, with TRBD1 as a possible D gene (6 bases). Between the trimmed V and J ends, which lost 3 bases and 4 bases, there was a span of 8 bases. This CDR3 is 13 amino acids long. Per germline, CDR1 MNHNS and CDR2 SASEGT.

This clone was seen only once. V gene TRBV6-6 combines with J gene TRBJ1-5, with D possibly matching TRBD1 (6 bases). CDR3 length equals 16 residues. Per the germline V gene, CDR1 is MNHNY and CDR2 is SVGAGI (reference sequence). V was trimmed by 2 bases and J by 5 bases, leaving 16 bases between them. CDR3 sequence (DNA): TGTGCCAGCAGTTACGAATCAGGACAGACTTATCAGCCCCAGCATTTT. Its protein product is CASSYESGQTYQPQHF.

The sample holds one count of this clone. The gene calls are TRBV4-3 and TRBJ1-6; D perhaps matches TRBD1 (5 bases). With 1 base removed from V and 7 bases from J, the gap between germline ends came to 17 bases. The CDR3 totals 17 residues. Germline V lookup: CDR1 LGHNA, CDR2 YSLEER. CDR3 nucleotides: TGCGCCAGCAGCCAAGCGGACGGGGGGTCCTTCAATTCACCCCTCCACTTT. Its translation is CASSQADGGSFNSPLHF.

This chain joins TRBV27 and TRBJ2-7, with TRBD1 matching 8 bases. The CDR3 length is 16 residues. Germline CDR1 and CDR2: MNHEY and SMNVEV (reference sequence). With 5 bases clipped from V and 1 base from J, the junction kept 10 bases outside the gene matches. The CDR3 loop reads CASSIRRQGASYEQYF. As DNA, the CDR3 is TGTGCCAGCAGTATTCGGAGGCAGGGGGCTTCCTACGAGCAGTACTTC.

The rearrangement uses TRBV18 and TRBJ1-2, with 7 bases fitting TRBD1. CDR1 KGHSH and CDR2 LQKENI come from the germline V gene. V shed 1 base and J 1 base; nucleotides not matched to a gene: 6. This CDR3 spans 16 amino acids. The CDR3 region has the DNA TGTGCCAGCTCACCACAGCCCCGGGACAGTAACTATGGCTACACCTTC. Its translation: CASSPQPRDSNYGYTF.

The J gene is TRBJ2-5, the V gene TRBV5-4; possibly TRBD2 for D (5 bases). The CDR3 contains 14 residues. Trimming pared 5 bases from V and 2 bases from J, leaving 13 bases between. Germline V gene data show CDR1 as SGHNT and CDR2 as YYREEE (reference sequence). DNA of the CDR3: TGTGCCAGCAGTTCTTCTAGCTTTCAAGAGACCCAGTACTTC. Protein product: CASSSSSFQETQYF. The full variable domain, completed using reference TRBV5-4 and TRBJ2-5, is ETGVTQSPTHLIKTRGQQVTLRCSSQSGHNTVSWYQQALGQGPQFIFQYYREEENGRGNFPPRFSGLQFPNYSSELNVNALELDDSALYLCASSSSSFQETQYFGPGTRLLVL.

J is TRBJ2-7 and V is TRBV19; D remains unclear. The CDR3 has 12 amino acids. CDR1 is LNHDA, CDR2 SQIVND, per germline (reference sequence). Trimming took off 11 bases at V and 3 bases at J, with 14 bases between the two ends. CDR3 sequence (DNA): TGTGCCGGGGTCCCCCCCGTCTACGAGCAGTACTTC. This gives the protein CAGVPPVYEQYF.

V usage is TRBV9 and J usage is TRBJ2-7; possible D gene TRBD2, 5 bases. The CDR3 spans 13 residues. Per germline, CDR1 SGDLS and CDR2 YYNGEE. Trimming removed 0 bases at V and 5 bases at J, with 9 bases between. The CDR3 here is CASSVDGGNEQYF. CDR3 nucleotide sequence: TGTGCCAGCAGCGTAGACGGAGGTAACGAGCAGTACTTC.

The rearrangement uses TRBV27 and TRBJ2-7; D unresolved. Germline V gene data show CDR1 as MNHEY and CDR2 as SMNVEV (reference sequence). The CDR3 spans 13 residues. V was pared by 2 bases and J by 7 bases, with 12 bases between. The CDR3 here is CASSLGPLGEQYF. CDR3 bases: TGTGCCAGCAGTTTAGGACCCCTGGGAGAGCAGTACTTC.

V and J are TRBV7-9 and TRBJ1-4; 7 bases match TRBD1. Germline CDR1 and CDR2: SEHNR and FQNEAQ (reference sequence). The CDR3 spans 12 residues. V lost 5 bases to trimming and J lost 8 bases; unmatched junction nucleotides: 2. The CDR3 sequence is CASSLTGEKLFF. The CDR3 DNA reads as TGTGCCAGCAGCCTGACAGGGGAAAAACTGTTTTTT.

The gene calls are TRBV2 and TRBJ2-3; 13 bases match TRBD2. The junction had 1 base not matched to a gene; V was cut back by 4 bases and J by 3 bases. CDR3 length equals 15 residues. Germline CDR1 is SNHLY and CDR2 is FYNNEI. This CDR3 reads CASSGLAGGTDTQYF. The DNA for the CDR3 is TGTGCCAGCAGTGGACTAGCGGGGGGTACAGATACGCAGTATTTT.

This chain links TRBV18 with TRBJ2-3; 9 nucleotides agree with TRBD2. There are 15 residues in the CDR3. With 1 base clipped from V and 4 bases from J, the junction kept 3 bases outside the gene matches. Germline values: CDR1 KGHSH, CDR2 LQKENI. The CDR3 sequence: CASSPLAGESDTQYF. In nucleotides, the CDR3 is TGTGCCAGCTCACCACTAGCGGGGGAGTCAGATACGCAGTATTTT.

The V call is TRBV4-3, the J call TRBJ2-3, with 7 bases lining up with TRBD1. Germline lookup yields CDR1 LGHNA and CDR2 YSLEER. The CDR3 is 15 amino acids. V lost 3 bases, J lost 2 bases, and 5 bases stayed unmatched. The CDR3 nucleotides are TGCGCCAGCAGCCATGACAGGGTACTCACAGATACGCAGTATTTT. This codes for CASSHDRVLTDTQYF.

V gene TRBV6-5 combines with J gene TRBJ1-2, with D hard to call. The CDR3 covers 14 residues. V was trimmed by 2 bases and J by 6 bases, leaving 13 bases between them. Germline CDR1 and CDR2: MNHEY and SVGAGI. CDR3 in amino acids: CASSYGVLPDGYTF. CDR3 coding DNA: TGTGCCAGCAGTTACGGGGTCCTACCGGATGGCTACACCTTC.

Only one count was recorded for this clone. The chain has TRBV2 and TRBJ2-7; unclear D gene. The germline gives CDR1 SNHLY, CDR2 FYNNEI. V lost 6 bases and J 4 bases, leaving 19 bases between the germline ends. CDR3 size: 15 residues. The chain's CDR3 is CASSASRRIGYEQYF. Here the CDR3 DNA reads TGTGCCAGCAGCGCGTCTCGTCGGATTGGTTACGAGCAGTACTTC.

The rearrangement uses TRBV5-1 and TRBJ1-1; D remains ambiguous. Germline V gene lookup returns CDR1 SGHRS and CDR2 YFSETQ. The CDR3 sequence is 16 residues long. V was trimmed by 2 bases and J by 1 base, leaving 15 bases between them. CDR3 amino acids: CASSLRPTDQNTEAFF. The DNA of the CDR3 is TGCGCCAGCAGCTTACGACCGACCGACCAGAACACTGAAGCTTTCTTT.

The chain couples TRBV10-3 to TRBJ2-7; either TRBD1 or TRBD2 may supply D (5 bases each). The CDR3 has 13 residues. Trimming pared 2 bases from V and 2 bases from J, leaving 7 bases between. The germline CDR1 and CDR2 sequences are ENHRY and SYGVKD. This CDR3 reads CAISEGTPYEQYF. The CDR3 region has the DNA TGTGCCATCAGTGAGGGGACGCCCTACGAGCAGTACTTC.

The chain joins TRBV5-8 to TRBJ2-7; no firm D call. CDR3 length: 14 residues. From germline, CDR1 is SGHTS and CDR2 YDEGEE. V gave up 4 bases and J gave up 0 bases, with 11 bases separating them. The CDR3 reads CASSVGRHSYEQYF. The CDR3 region has the DNA TGTGCCAGCAGCGTTGGACGCCACTCCTACGAGCAGTACTTC.

The chain has TRBV4-1 and TRBJ2-3; D might be TRBD2 (5 bases). The CDR3 extends over 16 amino acids. Trimming shortened V by 4 bases and J by 0 bases, and 14 bases separated the two germline ends. Germline lookup yields CDR1 MGHRA and CDR2 YSYEKL. In DNA form, the CDR3 reads TGCGCCAGCAGCCCCCGGGATAGCTCTAGCACAGATACGCAGTATTTT. This codes for CASSPRDSSSTDTQYF.

The genes are TRBV4-3 and TRBJ2-1; no definite D call. Germline CDR1 reads LGHNA; CDR2 reads YSLEER. Trimming left V 6 bases short and J 3 bases short, with 12 bases between. This CDR3 is 14 amino acids long. This chain's CDR3 is CASSPRLLYNEQFF. The DNA of the CDR3 is TGCGCCAGCAGTCCTAGGCTCCTCTACAATGAGCAGTTCTTC.